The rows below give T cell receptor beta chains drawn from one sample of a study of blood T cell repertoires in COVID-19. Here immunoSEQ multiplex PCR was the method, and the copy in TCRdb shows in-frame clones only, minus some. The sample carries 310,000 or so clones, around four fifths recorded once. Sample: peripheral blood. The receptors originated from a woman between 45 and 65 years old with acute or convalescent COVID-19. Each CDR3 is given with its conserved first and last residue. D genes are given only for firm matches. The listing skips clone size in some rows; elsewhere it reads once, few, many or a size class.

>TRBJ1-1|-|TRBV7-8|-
CASSLVTGSEAFF
TGTGCCAGCAGCTTAGTGACGGGTTCTGAAGCTTTCTTT
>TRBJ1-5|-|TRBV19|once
CASSIERGYQPQHF
TGTGCCAGTAGTATCGAGAGAGGGTATCAGCCCCAGCATTTT
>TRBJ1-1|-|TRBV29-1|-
CSVEVRGAGDTEAFF
TGCAGCGTTGAAGTTCGAGGGGCGGGGGACACTGAAGCTTTCTTT
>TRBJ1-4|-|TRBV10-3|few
CAISGQSEAEKLFF
TGTGCCATCAGTGGACAATCGGAGGCTGAAAAACTGTTTTTT
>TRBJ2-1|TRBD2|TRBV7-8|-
CASSRTSGFDHEQFF
TGTGCCAGCAGCCGAACTAGCGGGTTTGACCATGAGCAGTTCTTC
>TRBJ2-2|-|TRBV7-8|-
CASSRGEGANTGELFF
TGTGCCAGCAGCAGAGGGGAGGGGGCGAACACCGGGGAGCTGTTTTTT
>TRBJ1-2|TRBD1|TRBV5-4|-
CASSAGGTGGSPVRGYTF
TGTGCCAGCAGCGCCGGAGGGACAGGGGGCTCCCCTGTTAGGGGCTACACCTTC
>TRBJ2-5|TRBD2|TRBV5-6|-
CASSLWRGGARETQYF
TGTGCCAGCAGCTTGTGGCGCGGGGGGGCCAGAGAGACCCAGTACTTC
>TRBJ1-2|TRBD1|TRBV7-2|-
CASSPPTGTDVGYTF
TGTGCCAGCAGCCCCCCGACCGGGACAGACGTGGGCTACACCTTC
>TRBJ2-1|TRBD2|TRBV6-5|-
CASSLAGGNEQFF
TGTGCCAGCAGTTTGGCGGGGGGGAATGAGCAGTTCTTC
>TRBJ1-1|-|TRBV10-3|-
CATRQSNTEAFF
TGTGCCACCAGACAGTCAAACACTGAAGCTTTCTTT
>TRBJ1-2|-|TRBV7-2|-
CASSSGLNYGYTF
TGTGCCAGCAGCTCGGGATTAAACTATGGCTACACCTTC
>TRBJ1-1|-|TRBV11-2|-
CASSSARQLEAFF
TGTGCCAGCAGCTCAGCCCGACAGCTTGAAGCTTTCTTT
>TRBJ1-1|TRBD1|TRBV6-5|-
CASSYKGAGRNTEAFF
TGTGCCAGCAGTTACAAGGGGGCCGGTAGGAACACTGAAGCTTTCTTT
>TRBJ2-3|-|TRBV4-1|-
CASSQGLWRSATDTQYF
TGCGCCAGCAGCCAAGGGTTGTGGCGGAGCGCCACAGATACGCAGTATTTT
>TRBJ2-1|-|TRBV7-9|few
CASSLPPGGKTNEQFF
TGTGCCAGCAGCTTACCTCCCGGCGGGAAAACCAATGAGCAGTTCTTC
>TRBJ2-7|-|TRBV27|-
CASSLSPLLRGQYF
TGTGCCAGCAGTCTCTCCCCCCTCCTACGAGGGCAGTACTTC
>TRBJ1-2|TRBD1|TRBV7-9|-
CASSLAIGQGDTF
TGTGCCAGCAGCTTAGCGATCGGACAGGGGGACACCTTC
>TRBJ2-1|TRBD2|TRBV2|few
CASRGTSGAYNEQFF
TGTGCCAGCAGAGGAACTAGCGGGGCCTACAATGAGCAGTTCTTC
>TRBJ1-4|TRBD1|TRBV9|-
CASSPWAGGTTNEKLFF
TGTGCCAGCAGCCCCTGGGCAGGGGGAACAACTAATGAAAAACTGTTTTTT
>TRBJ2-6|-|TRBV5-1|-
CASSLGLSTSGANVLTF
TGCGCCAGCAGCTTGGGACTATCTACGAGTGGGGCCAACGTCCTGACTTTC
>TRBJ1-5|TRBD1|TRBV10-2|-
CASKIWDRGLQPQHF
TGCGCCAGCAAAATCTGGGACAGGGGGCTTCAGCCCCAGCATTTT
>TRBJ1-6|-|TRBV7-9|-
CASSRGGGADSPLHF
TGTGCCAGCAGCCGGGGCGGGGGGGCGGATTCACCCCTCCACTTT
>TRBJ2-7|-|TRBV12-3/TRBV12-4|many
CASRVGLYEQYF
TGTGCCAGCAGGGTGGGACTCTACGAGCAGTACTTC
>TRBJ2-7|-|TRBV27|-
CASRREGDSYEQYF
TGTGCCAGCAGACGAGAGGGGGACTCCTACGAGCAGTACTTC
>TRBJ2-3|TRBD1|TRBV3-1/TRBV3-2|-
CASSRQGTDTQYF
TGTGCCAGCAGTCGACAGGGAACAGATACGCAGTATTTT
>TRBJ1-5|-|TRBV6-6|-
CASSYSVQPQHF
TGTGCCAGCAGTTATTCTGTACAGCCCCAGCATTTT
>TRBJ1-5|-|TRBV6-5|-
CASSWTKDQPQHF
TGTGCCAGCAGTTGGACAAAGGATCAGCCCCAGCATTTT
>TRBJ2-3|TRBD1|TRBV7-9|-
CASSQGQGLNTQYF
TGTGCCAGCAGCCAGGGACAGGGATTAAATACGCAGTATTTT
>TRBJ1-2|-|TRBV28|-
CASSPGGGNNGYTF
TGTGCCAGCAGTCCCGGGGGGGGAAATAATGGCTACACCTTC